This T cell receptor (beta chain) was captured by sequencing in a study of T cells after yellow fever vaccination. This clonotype came up many times. Trimming took off 6 bases at V and 7 bases at J, with 10 bases between the two ends. Germline CDR1 and CDR2: DFQATT and SNEGSKA (reference sequence). The CDR3 length is 11 residues. TCRdb reprocessed the 5' RACE reads with MiXCR, giving one entry per CDR3 protein. Of tens of thousands of distinct CDR3 sequences in the sample, roughly 3.3% were seen once. The clonotype originates from a man between 18 and 29 years old who received the YFV17D yellow fever vaccine. The chain uses TRBV20-1 and TRBJ2-1; D ambiguous. The source was PBMCs, either bulk or a sorted T-cell subset (CD4+, CD8+, memory, or dextramer-sorted; not recorded which), collected more than 35 days after the first yellow fever vaccination. This CDR3 is CSAPRGNEQFF. CDR3 DNA sequence: TGCAGTGCCCCCCGTGGAAATGAGCAGTTCTTC.